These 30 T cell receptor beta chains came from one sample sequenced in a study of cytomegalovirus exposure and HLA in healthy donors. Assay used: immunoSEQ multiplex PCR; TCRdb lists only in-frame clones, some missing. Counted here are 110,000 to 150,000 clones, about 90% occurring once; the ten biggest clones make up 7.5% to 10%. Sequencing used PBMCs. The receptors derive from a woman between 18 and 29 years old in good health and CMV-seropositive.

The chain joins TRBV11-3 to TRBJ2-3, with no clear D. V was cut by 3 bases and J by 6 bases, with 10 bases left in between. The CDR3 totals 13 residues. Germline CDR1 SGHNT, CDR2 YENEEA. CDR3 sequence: CASSLWASDTQYF. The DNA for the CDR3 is TGTGCCAGCAGCTTGTGGGCGTCCGATACGCAGTATTTT.

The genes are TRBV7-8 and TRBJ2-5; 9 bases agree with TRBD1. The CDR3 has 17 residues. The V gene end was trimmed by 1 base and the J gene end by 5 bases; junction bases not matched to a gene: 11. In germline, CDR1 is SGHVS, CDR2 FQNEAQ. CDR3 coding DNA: TGTGCCAGCAGCTTAGGTCCCCGGGACAGGGCGGGGGAGACCCAGTACTTC. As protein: CASSLGPRDRAGETQYF.

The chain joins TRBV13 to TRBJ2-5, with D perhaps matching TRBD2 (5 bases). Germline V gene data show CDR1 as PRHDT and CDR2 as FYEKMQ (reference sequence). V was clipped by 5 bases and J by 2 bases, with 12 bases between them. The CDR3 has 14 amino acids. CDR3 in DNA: TGTGCCAGCAGCATTCGAAGCGGACAAGAGACCCAGTACTTC. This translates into CASSIRSGQETQYF. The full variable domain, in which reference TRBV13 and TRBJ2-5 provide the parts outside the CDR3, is AAGVIQSPRHLIKEKRETATLKCYPIPRHDTVYWYQQGPGQDPQFLISFYEKMQSDKGSIPDRFSAQQFSDYHSELNMSSLELGDSALYFCASSIRSGQETQYFGPGTRLLVL.

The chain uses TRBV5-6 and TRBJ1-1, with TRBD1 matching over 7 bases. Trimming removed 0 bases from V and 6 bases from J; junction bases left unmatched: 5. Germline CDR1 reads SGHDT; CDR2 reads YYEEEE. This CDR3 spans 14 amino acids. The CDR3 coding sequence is TGTGCCAGCAGCTTGGTGTACGGACAGGCTGAAGCTTTCTTT. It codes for CASSLVYGQAEAFF.

DNA for the CDR3: TGTGCCAGCAGTTTATTAGGGAGGTATGGCTACACCTTC. Its translation is CASSLLGRYGYTF. The chain recombines TRBV28 with TRBJ1-2; no firm D call. Trimming removed 1 base from V and 5 bases from J, with 8 bases in between. The V gene's germline CDR1 is MDHEN and CDR2 SYDVKM. CDR3 length: 13 amino acids.

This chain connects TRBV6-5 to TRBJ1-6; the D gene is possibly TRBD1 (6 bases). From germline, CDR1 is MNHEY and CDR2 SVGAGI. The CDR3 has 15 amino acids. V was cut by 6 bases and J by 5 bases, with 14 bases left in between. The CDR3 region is CASSTGLLNNSPLHF. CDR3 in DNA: TGTGCCAGCAGCACAGGGTTATTAAATAATTCACCCCTCCACTTT.

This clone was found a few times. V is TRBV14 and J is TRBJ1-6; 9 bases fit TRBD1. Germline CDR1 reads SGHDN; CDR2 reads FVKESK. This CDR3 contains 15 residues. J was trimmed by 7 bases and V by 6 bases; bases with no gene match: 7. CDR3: CASRQGAGLNSPLHF. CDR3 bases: TGTGCCAGCAGACAGGGGGCAGGCCTGAATTCACCCCTCCACTTT. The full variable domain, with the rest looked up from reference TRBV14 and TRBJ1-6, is EAGVTQFPSHSVIEKGQTVTLRCDPISGHDNLYWYRRVMGKEIKFLLHFVKESKQDESGMPNNRFLAERTGGTYSTLKVQPAELEDSGVYFCASRQGAGLNSPLHFGNGTRLTVT.

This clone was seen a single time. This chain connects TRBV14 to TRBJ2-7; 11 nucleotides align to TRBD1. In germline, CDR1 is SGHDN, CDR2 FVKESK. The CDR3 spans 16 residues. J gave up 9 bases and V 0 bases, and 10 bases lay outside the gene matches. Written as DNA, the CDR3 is TGTGCCAGCAGCCAAGATGAGGACAGGGGGCCCCTAGGGCAGTACTTC. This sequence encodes CASSQDEDRGPLGQYF. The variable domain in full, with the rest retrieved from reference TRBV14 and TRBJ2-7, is EAGVTQFPSHSVIEKGQTVTLRCDPISGHDNLYWYRRVMGKEIKFLLHFVKESKQDESGMPNNRFLAERTGGTYSTLKVQPAELEDSGVYFCASSQDEDRGPLGQYFGPGTRLTVT.

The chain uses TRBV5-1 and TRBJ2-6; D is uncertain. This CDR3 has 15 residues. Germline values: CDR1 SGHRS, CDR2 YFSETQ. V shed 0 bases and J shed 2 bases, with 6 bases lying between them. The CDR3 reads CASSLGQTGANVLTF. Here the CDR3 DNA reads TGCGCCAGCAGCTTGGGGCAAACTGGGGCCAACGTCCTGACTTTC.

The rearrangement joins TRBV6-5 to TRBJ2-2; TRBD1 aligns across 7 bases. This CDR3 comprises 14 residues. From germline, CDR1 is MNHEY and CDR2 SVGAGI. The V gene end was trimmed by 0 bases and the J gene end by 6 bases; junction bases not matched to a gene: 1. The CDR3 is CASSYSQGAGELFF. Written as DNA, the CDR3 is TGTGCCAGCAGTTACTCCCAGGGGGCCGGGGAGCTGTTTTTT.

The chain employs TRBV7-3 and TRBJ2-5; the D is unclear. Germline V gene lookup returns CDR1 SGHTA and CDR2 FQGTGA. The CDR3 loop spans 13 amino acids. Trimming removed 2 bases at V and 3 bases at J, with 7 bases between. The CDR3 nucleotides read TGTGCCAGCAGCTTATCGAGTAAAGAGACCCAGTACTTC. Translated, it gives CASSLSSKETQYF.

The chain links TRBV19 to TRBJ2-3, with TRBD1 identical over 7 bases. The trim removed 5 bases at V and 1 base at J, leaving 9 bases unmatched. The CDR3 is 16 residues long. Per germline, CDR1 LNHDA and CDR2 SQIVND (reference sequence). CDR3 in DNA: TGTGCCAGTAGTGCATACGACAGGGTTCGCACAGATACGCAGTATTTT. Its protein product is CASSAYDRVRTDTQYF.

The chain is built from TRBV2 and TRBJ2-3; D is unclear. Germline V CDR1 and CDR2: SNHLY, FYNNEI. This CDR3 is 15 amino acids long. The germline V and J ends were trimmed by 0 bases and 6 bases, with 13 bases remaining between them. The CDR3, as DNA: TGTGCCAGCAGTGAAGCGCTTCTAAGTGTCGATACGCAGTATTTT. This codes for CASSEALLSVDTQYF.

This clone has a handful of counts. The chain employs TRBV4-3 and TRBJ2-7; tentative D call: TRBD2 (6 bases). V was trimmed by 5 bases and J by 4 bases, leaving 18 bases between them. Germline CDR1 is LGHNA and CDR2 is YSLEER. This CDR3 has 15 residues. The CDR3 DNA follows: TGCGCCAGCAGCAAAGGGGTAGCGGCCTTATACGAGCAGTACTTC. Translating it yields CASSKGVAALYEQYF.

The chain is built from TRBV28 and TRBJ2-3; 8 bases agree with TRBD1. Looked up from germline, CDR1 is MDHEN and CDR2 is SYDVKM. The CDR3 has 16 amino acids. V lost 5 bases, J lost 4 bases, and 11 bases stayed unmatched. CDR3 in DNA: TGTGCCAGCAGTACCCGGTCCCAGGGGGCGCCAGATACGCAGTATTTT. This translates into CASSTRSQGAPDTQYF.

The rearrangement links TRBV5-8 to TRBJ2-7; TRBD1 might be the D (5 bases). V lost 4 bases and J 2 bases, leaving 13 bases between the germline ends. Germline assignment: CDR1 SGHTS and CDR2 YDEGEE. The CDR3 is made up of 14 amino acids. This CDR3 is CASSVTGFTYEQYF. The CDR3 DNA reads TGTGCCAGCAGCGTTACAGGATTTACCTACGAGCAGTACTTC.

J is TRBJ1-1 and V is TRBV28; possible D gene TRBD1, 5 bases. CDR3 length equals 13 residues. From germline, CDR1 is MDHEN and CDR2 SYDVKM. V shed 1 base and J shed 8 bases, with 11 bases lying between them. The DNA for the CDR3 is TGTGCCAGCAGTTTATATATGGGGGGGGAAGCTTTCTTT. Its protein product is CASSLYMGGEAFF. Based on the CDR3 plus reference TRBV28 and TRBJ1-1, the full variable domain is DVKVTQSSRYLVKRTGEKVFLECVQDMDHENMFWYRQDPGLGLRLIYFSYDVKMKEKGDIPEGYSVSREKKERFSLILESASTNQTSMYLCASSLYMGGEAFFGQGTRLTVV.

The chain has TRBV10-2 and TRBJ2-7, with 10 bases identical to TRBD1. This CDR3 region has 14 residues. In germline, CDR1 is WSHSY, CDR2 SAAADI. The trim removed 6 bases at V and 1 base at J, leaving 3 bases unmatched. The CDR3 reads CASRRTGGSYEQYF. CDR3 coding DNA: TGCGCCAGCAGGAGGACAGGGGGATCCTACGAGCAGTACTTC.

The CDR3 DNA is TGTGCCAGCAGCTTCATACCTTTACCGGGAGACGAGAATGAGCAGTTCTTC. It codes for CASSFIPLPGDENEQFF. The chain links TRBV11-2 to TRBJ2-1; weak D call: TRBD2 (6 bases). Between the trimmed V and J ends, which lost 3 bases and 7 bases, there was a span of 22 bases. CDR1 is SGHAT and CDR2 is FQNNGV in the germline V gene. The CDR3 has 17 residues.

In DNA, the CDR3 is TGCAGCGTTTACCGTAATACAGGGCACGGGGAGCTGTTTTTT. Its translation: CSVYRNTGHGELFF. V gene TRBV29-1 combines with J gene TRBJ2-2, with D maybe TRBD1 (6 bases). Germline CDR1 reads SQVTM; CDR2 reads ANQGSEA. The CDR3 is 14 residues long. V lost 5 bases and J lost 7, with 17 bases in between.

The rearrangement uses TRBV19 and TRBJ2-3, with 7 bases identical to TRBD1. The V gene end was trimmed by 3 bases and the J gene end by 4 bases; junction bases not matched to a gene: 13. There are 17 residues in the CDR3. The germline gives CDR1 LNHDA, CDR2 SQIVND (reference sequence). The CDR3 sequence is CASSIPFTGEKSDTQYF. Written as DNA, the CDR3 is TGTGCCAGTAGTATCCCCTTTACAGGGGAAAAATCAGATACGCAGTATTTT.

The CDR3 bases are TGTGCCAGCAGCCACTTGACCGACAGGGTGGGGTATGGCTACACCTTC. Translation gives CASSHLTDRVGYGYTF. The chain combines TRBV14 with TRBJ1-2, with 7 bases identical to TRBD1. The V segment lost 3 bases and the J segment 5 bases; nucleotides outside the gene matches: 12. Germline V gene lookup returns CDR1 SGHDN and CDR2 FVKESK. This CDR3 is built from 16 residues.

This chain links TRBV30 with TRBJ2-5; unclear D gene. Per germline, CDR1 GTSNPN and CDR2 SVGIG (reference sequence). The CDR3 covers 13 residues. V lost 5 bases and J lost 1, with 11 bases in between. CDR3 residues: CAWGRPPQETQYF. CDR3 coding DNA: TGTGCCTGGGGCAGGCCGCCCCAAGAGACCCAGTACTTC.

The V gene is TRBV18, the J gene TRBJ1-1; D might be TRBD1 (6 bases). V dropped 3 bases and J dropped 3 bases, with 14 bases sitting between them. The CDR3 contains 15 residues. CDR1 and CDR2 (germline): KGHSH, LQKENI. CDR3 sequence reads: CASSPDRLPYTEAFF. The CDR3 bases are TGTGCCAGCTCACCCGACAGGCTTCCATACACTGAAGCTTTCTTT.

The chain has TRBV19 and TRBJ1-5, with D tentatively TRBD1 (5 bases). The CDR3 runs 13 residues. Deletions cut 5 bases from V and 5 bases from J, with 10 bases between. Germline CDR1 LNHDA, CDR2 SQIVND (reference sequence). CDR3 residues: CASSPPGHQPQHF. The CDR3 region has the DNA TGTGCCAGTAGTCCGCCAGGGCATCAGCCCCAGCATTTT.

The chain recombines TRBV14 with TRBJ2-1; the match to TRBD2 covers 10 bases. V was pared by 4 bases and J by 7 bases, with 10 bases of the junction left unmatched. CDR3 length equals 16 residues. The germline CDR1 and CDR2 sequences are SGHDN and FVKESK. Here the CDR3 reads CASSPVAGGRGNEQFF. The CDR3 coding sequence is TGTGCCAGCAGCCCGGTAGCGGGGGGTAGAGGGAATGAGCAGTTCTTC.

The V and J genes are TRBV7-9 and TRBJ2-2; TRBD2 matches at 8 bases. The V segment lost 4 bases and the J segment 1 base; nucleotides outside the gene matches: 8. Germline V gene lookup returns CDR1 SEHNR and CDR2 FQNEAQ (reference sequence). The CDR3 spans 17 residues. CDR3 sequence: CASSSHSGGQNTGELFF. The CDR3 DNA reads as TGTGCCAGCAGCTCCCACAGCGGGGGTCAGAACACCGGGGAGCTGTTTTTT. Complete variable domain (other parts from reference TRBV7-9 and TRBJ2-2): DTGVSQNPRHKITKRGQNVTFRCDPISEHNRLYWYRQTLGQGPEFLTYFQNEAQLEKSRLLSDRFSAERPKGSFSTLEIQRTEQGDSAMYLCASSSHSGGQNTGELFFGEGSRLTVL.

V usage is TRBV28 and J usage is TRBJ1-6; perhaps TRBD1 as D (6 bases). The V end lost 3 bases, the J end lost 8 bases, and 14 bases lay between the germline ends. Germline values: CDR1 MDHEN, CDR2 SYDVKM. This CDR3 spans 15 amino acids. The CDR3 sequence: CASSLGQGMDSPLHF. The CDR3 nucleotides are TGTGCCAGCAGTTTGGGGCAGGGGATGGATTCACCCCTCCACTTT. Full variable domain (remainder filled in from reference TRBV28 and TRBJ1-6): DVKVTQSSRYLVKRTGEKVFLECVQDMDHENMFWYRQDPGLGLRLIYFSYDVKMKEKGDIPEGYSVSREKKERFSLILESASTNQTSMYLCASSLGQGMDSPLHFGNGTRLTVT.

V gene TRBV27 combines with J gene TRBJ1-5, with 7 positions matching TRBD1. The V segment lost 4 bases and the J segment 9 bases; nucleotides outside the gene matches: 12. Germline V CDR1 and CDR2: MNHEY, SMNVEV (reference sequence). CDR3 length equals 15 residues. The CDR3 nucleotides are TGTGCCAGCAGTTCGGACAGGACCCTAGGGGGGCCCCAGCATTTT. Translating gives CASSSDRTLGGPQHF.

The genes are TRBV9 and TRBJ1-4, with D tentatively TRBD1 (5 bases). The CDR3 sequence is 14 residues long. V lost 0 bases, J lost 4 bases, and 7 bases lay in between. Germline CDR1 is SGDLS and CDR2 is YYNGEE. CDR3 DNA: TGTGCCAGCAGCGTAGGGGGCCTTAATGAAAAACTGTTTTTT. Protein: CASSVGGLNEKLFF.